This TCR beta chain came from a study of radiotherapy plus CTLA-4 blockade in lung cancer. The wider study: About 20% of patients responded objectively, and about 30% achieved disease control. Study-level points and caveats: Radiotherapy was combined with ipilimumab, and tumor-derived TCR clones then expanded in blood. Early clonal dynamics of blood T cells, together with interferon-beta, were reported as the best response predictor.

CDR3 length: 15 residues. Unmatched junction bases numbered 2, after V lost 1 base and J lost 5 bases. In germline, CDR1 is SGHNT, CDR2 YENEEA. Treatment of patients with chemo-refractory metastatic non-small-cell lung cancer consisted of focal radiation plus CTLA-4 blockade with ipilimumab. Worth noting for this clone: Its antigen is still unknown.

Only in-frame clones appear in the TCRdb table, and some are missing; sequencing was by immunoSEQ multiplex PCR. The table has tens of thousands of clones, more than 70% seen once. The sequence came from a human donor with non-small cell lung cancer who had stable disease on radiotherapy plus ipilimumab. The chain carries TRBV11-3 and TRBJ2-2; TRBD1 matches at 9 bases. The sample consisted of peripheral blood, taken from a patient treated with radiotherapy plus ipilimumab. The CDR3 sequence is CASSLGTGVTGELFF. The CDR3 DNA sequence: TGTGCCAGCAGCTTAGGGACAGGGGTTACCGGGGAGCTGTTTTTT.